This is a list of T cell receptor beta chains from one sample in a study of T-cell reconstitution after alpha-beta-depleted transplantation in children. Using its own MiXCR run on the PCR reads, TCRdb lists one record per CDR3 protein. The table includes some 830,000 distinct CDR3 sequences, approximately 15% detected once. The input for sequencing was PBMCs, mostly from graft donor cells, taken 360 days after TCRalphabeta/CD19-depleted stem cell transplant. The receptors shown here come from a male patient younger than 18 who had a stem cell transplant for acute lymphoblastic leukemia, so the T cells may come from the graft donor. The CDR3 runs from the conserved cysteine through the conserved F or W. The D gene is left open where the match is weak. Only part of the rows carry a size: once, few, many, or a class if the clone is expanded.

size: .; D: .; J: TRBJ2-5; V: TRBV7-9; DNA: TGTGCCAGCAGCAACACAGTCTATGTGTGGGAGACCCAGTACTTC; CDR3: CASSNTVYVWETQYF
size: .; D: .; J: TRBJ1-1; V: TRBV7-3; DNA: TGTGCCAGCAGGCACACCGTCAGGGAAGGGGAAGCTTTCTTT; CDR3: CASRHTVREGEAFF
size: .; D: TRBD1; J: TRBJ1-5; V: TRBV6-1; DNA: TGTGCCAGCAGAGCCCAGGGGGCTCAGCCCCAGCATTTT; CDR3: CASRAQGAQPQHF
size: few; D: TRBD1; J: TRBJ2-3; V: TRBV7-6; DNA: TGTGCCAGCAGTCTGCTCAGGGGGCCGACCACAGATACGCAGTATTTT; CDR3: CASSLLRGPTTDTQYF
size: .; D: .; J: TRBJ2-5; V: TRBV5-8; DNA: TGTGCCAGCAGCTTGGAGGGGGGCGCGGTGGAGACCCAGTACTTC; CDR3: CASSLEGGAVETQYF
size: few; D: .; J: TRBJ1-1; V: TRBV2; DNA: TGTGCCAGCAGTGGTAACCTTGAAGCTTTCTTT; CDR3: CASSGNLEAFF
size: many; D: TRBD2; J: TRBJ2-5; V: TRBV20-1; DNA: TGCAGTGCTAGAACCATAGCGGGCGAAGAGACCCAGTACTTC; CDR3: CSARTIAGEETQYF
size: .; D: TRBD1; J: TRBJ1-5; V: TRBV20-1; DNA: TGCAGTGCTAGAGATCTCCTGACAGGGGGCTTGAGCAATCAGCCCCAGCATTTT; CDR3: CSARDLLTGGLSNQPQHF
size: few; D: TRBD2; J: TRBJ2-7; V: TRBV20-1; DNA: TGCAGTCTAAATAGCGGGGACCCCTACGAGCAGTACTTC; CDR3: CSLNSGDPYEQYF
size: many; D: .; J: TRBJ2-2; V: TRBV5-1; DNA: TGCGCCAGCAGAGTTCCCGGAAACACCGGGGAGCTGTTTTTT; CDR3: CASRVPGNTGELFF
size: .; D: TRBD2; J: TRBJ2-1; V: TRBV29-1; DNA: TGCAGCGTTGTGACTAGCGGGAGGGCCCCCAATGAGCAGTTCTTC; CDR3: CSVVTSGRAPNEQFF
size: many; D: .; J: TRBJ2-7; V: TRBV29-1; DNA: TGCAGCGTTGAGACACCCCCCTACGAGCAGTACTTC; CDR3: CSVETPPYEQYF
size: few; D: .; J: TRBJ2-2; V: TRBV5-1; DNA: TGCGCCAGCAGCTTGCCCCCTACAGGGTCGAACACCGGGGAGCTGTTTTTT; CDR3: CASSLPPTGSNTGELFF
size: .; D: .; J: TRBJ2-7; V: TRBV2; DNA: TGTGCCAGCAGTTATATTCCCTACGAGCAGTACTTC; CDR3: CASSYIPYEQYF
size: many; D: TRBD1; J: TRBJ1-5; V: TRBV24-1; DNA: TGTGCCACCAGTGACTGGACAGGGGGCCAGCCCCAGCATTTT; CDR3: CATSDWTGGQPQHF
size: many; D: .; J: TRBJ2-6; V: TRBV6-5; DNA: TGTGCCAGCAGTTACTCGGGGTACGTCTCTGGGGCCAACGTCCTGACTTTC; CDR3: CASSYSGYVSGANVLTF
size: .; D: .; J: TRBJ2-3; V: TRBV2; DNA: TGTGCCAGCAGGAACCCTCTAAGGTGGGATACGCAGTATTTT; CDR3: CASRNPLRWDTQYF
size: few; D: .; J: TRBJ2-3; V: TRBV20-1; DNA: TGCAGTGCTAGGCGGCTACCAGGGAGCACAGATACGCAGTATTTT; CDR3: CSARRLPGSTDTQYF
size: few; D: .; J: TRBJ1-1; V: TRBV9; DNA: TGTGCCAGCAGCGTAGGAGGTTTAAGGTCGGGTCGAGCTTTCTTT; CDR3: CASSVGGLRSGRAFF
size: .; D: .; J: TRBJ1-2; V: TRBV12-3/TRBV12-4; DNA: TGTGCCAGCAGTTTAAATCCAGGGAGCTATGGCTACACCTTC; CDR3: CASSLNPGSYGYTF
size: few; D: .; J: TRBJ1-6; V: TRBV13; DNA: TGTGCCAGCAGCTTAGCCCGCTCAGGGTGGAATTCACCCCTCCACTTT; CDR3: CASSLARSGWNSPLHF
size: .; D: .; J: TRBJ2-7; V: TRBV28; DNA: TGTGCCAGCAGTACCCAAGGGTACTTCATTGAGCAGTACTTC; CDR3: CASSTQGYFIEQYF
size: .; D: TRBD2; J: TRBJ2-7; V: TRBV4-2; DNA: TGTGCCAGCAGCCAGGCGTGGACTAGCGGGAGCTACGAGCAGTACTTC; CDR3: CASSQAWTSGSYEQYF
size: few; D: .; J: TRBJ2-1; V: TRBV7-9; DNA: TGTGCCAGCAGCTTAGCGCTCTCGGTGGGACTCCAGCAGTTCTTC; CDR3: CASSLALSVGLQQFF
size: .; D: TRBD1; J: TRBJ1-6; V: TRBV12-3/TRBV12-4; DNA: TGTGCCAGCAGCCGGGACAGGCGCTTTATAACCCTCCACTTT; CDR3: CASSRDRRFITLHF
size: many; D: TRBD2; J: TRBJ2-7; V: TRBV25-1; DNA: TGTGCCAGCAGTGAATACGGTAGCGGGAGACCCTACGAGCAGTACTTC; CDR3: CASSEYGSGRPYEQYF
size: few; D: .; J: TRBJ2-1; V: TRBV10-2; DNA: TGCGCCAGCAGTTGGGCCCCCGGAGGTGCTGAGCAGTTCTTC; CDR3: CASSWAPGGAEQFF
size: once; D: .; J: TRBJ2-7; V: TRBV15; DNA: TGTGCCACCAGCAGCAGGGGTTCCTACGAGCAGTACTTC; CDR3: CATSSRGSYEQYF
size: .; D: TRBD2; J: TRBJ2-7; V: TRBV7-6; DNA: TGTGCCAGCAGTACGTCCGGGACTAGCGGGACGGTGAGCCGCTACGAGCAGTACTTC; CDR3: CASSTSGTSGTVSRYEQYF
size: few; D: .; J: TRBJ2-7; V: TRBV11-2; DNA: TGTGCCAGCAGCGACTTTACTAGTGGAGCCTACGAGCAGTACTTC; CDR3: CASSDFTSGAYEQYF
size: .; D: .; J: TRBJ1-5; V: TRBV6-5; DNA: TGTGCCAGCAGTTCGGTCCAAGAGAATCAGCCCCAGCATTTT; CDR3: CASSSVQENQPQHF
size: few; D: .; J: TRBJ1-2; V: TRBV4-2; DNA: TGTGCCAGCAGCCAAGCGGTCAGGACATCCGCGGCCTATGGCTACACCTTC; CDR3: CASSQAVRTSAAYGYTF
size: few; D: TRBD1; J: TRBJ2-7; V: TRBV9; DNA: TGTGCCAGCAGCGTAGGGTCCGGGACAGCCTACGAGCAGTACTTC; CDR3: CASSVGSGTAYEQYF